What follows are 26 T cell receptor beta chains derived from one specimen sequenced in a study of a mutant IDH1 vaccine in newly diagnosed glioma. This sample's time point: week 35, safety follow-up. What each vaccine dose contained was 300 ug of mutant IDH1 20-mer peptide, accompanied by topical imiquimod. These receptors have no identified antigens. Libraries were prepared by immunoSEQ multiplex PCR; TCRdb keeps only in-frame clonotypes and omits some of them. Of about 48,000 clones detected, more than 65% appear once; the ten largest clones hold roughly 6.8%. The input for sequencing was PBMCs, taken from a glioma patient whose treatment included an IDH1 peptide vaccine. The receptors derive from a man aged 35-49 years with glioma.

The chain recombines TRBV4-1 with TRBJ1-5; D possibly corresponds to TRBD1 (5 bases). The CDR3 totals 16 residues. The V end lost 1 base, the J end lost 3 bases, and 13 bases lay between the germline ends. The germline gives CDR1 MGHRA, CDR2 YSYEKL. Here the CDR3 reads CASSQVKGRNNQPQHF. CDR3 bases: TGCGCCAGCAGCCAAGTAAAGGGGCGGAACAATCAGCCCCAGCATTTT.

The CDR3 sequence: CASSTTFRDRVYGYTF. Written as DNA, the CDR3 is TGTGCCAGTAGTACTACCTTTCGGGACAGGGTATATGGCTACACCTTC. The rearrangement joins TRBV19 to TRBJ1-2, with 9 bases matching TRBD1. V gave up 4 bases and J gave up 5 bases; unmatched junction bases: 11. The CDR3 is 16 residues long. Germline loops: CDR1 LNHDA, CDR2 SQIVND (reference sequence).

This CDR3 is CATSRDSRAHDEAFF. As DNA, the CDR3 is TGTGCCACCAGCAGAGATTCCCGGGCCCACGATGAAGCTTTCTTT. The chain has TRBV15 and TRBJ1-1; no clear D. Germline V gene sequence: CDR1 LNHNV, CDR2 YYDKDF (reference sequence). V was trimmed by 0 bases and J by 7 bases, leaving 15 bases between them. The CDR3 totals 15 residues.

J is TRBJ2-7 and V is TRBV5-4, with 11 bases fitting TRBD1. Unmatched junction bases numbered 6, after V lost 0 bases and J lost 4 bases. The germline V gene has CDR1 SGHNT and CDR2 YYREEE (reference sequence). The CDR3 has 16 residues. Written as DNA, the CDR3 is TGTGCCAGCAGCTTGGGGGGGACAGGGGGTATATACGAGCAGTACTTC. Encoded protein: CASSLGGTGGIYEQYF. The full variable domain, with the rest looked up from reference TRBV5-4 and TRBJ2-7, is ETGVTQSPTHLIKTRGQQVTLRCSSQSGHNTVSWYQQALGQGPQFIFQYYREEENGRGNFPPRFSGLQFPNYSSELNVNALELDDSALYLCASSLGGTGGIYEQYFGPGTRLTVT.

This clone was seen only a few times. This chain joins TRBV5-4 and TRBJ1-2; perhaps TRBD1 as D (6 bases). V lost 0 bases and J lost 4, with 13 bases in between. This CDR3 comprises 15 residues. Germline assignment: CDR1 SGHNT and CDR2 YYREEE (reference sequence). The CDR3 loop is CASSLAGGALYGYTF. The CDR3 bases are TGTGCCAGCAGCTTGGCCGGGGGGGCCCTCTATGGCTACACCTTC.

The genes are TRBV20-1 and TRBJ2-5; TRBD1 matches 7 bases. The germline CDR1 and CDR2 sequences are DFQATT and SNEGSKA (reference sequence). The V gene end was trimmed by 5 bases and the J gene end by 5 bases; junction bases not matched to a gene: 2. CDR3 size: 11 residues. The DNA for the CDR3 is TGCAGTGCTCCCAGGGGGGAGACCCAGTACTTC. This translates into CSAPRGETQYF.

The chain joins TRBV6-1 to TRBJ1-5, with 8 bases identical to TRBD1. The germline V gene encodes CDR1 MNHNS and CDR2 SASEGT. The ends lost 10 bases at V and 7 bases at J; junction bases unmatched: 15. The CDR3 loop spans 15 amino acids. CDR3 DNA sequence: TGTGCCACCCGGTCGCCCGACAGGGGACGACAGCCCCAGCATTTT. Amino acids: CATRSPDRGRQPQHF.

The rearrangement joins TRBV2 to TRBJ2-2; the D is unclear. The V gene lost 4 bases and the J gene lost 6 bases, with 12 bases spanning the gap. Germline V lookup: CDR1 SNHLY, CDR2 FYNNEI. The CDR3 has 14 residues. CDR3 region: CASSVSGRAGELFF. The CDR3 region has the DNA TGTGCCAGCAGTGTTTCTGGTAGGGCCGGGGAGCTGTTTTTT.

This rearrangement joins TRBV9 to TRBJ2-2; tentative D call: TRBD2 (6 bases). The V end was cut by 6 bases, the J end by 0 bases, with 12 bases between. Germline values: CDR1 SGDLS, CDR2 YYNGEE. The CDR3 spans 15 residues. CDR3 nucleotides: TGTGCCAGCATGCGCGGGGAAGCGAACACCGGGGAGCTGTTTTTT. This sequence encodes CASMRGEANTGELFF.

This clone was counted between two and nine times. The chain carries TRBV13 and TRBJ1-4; D remains ambiguous. The CDR3 runs to 14 residues. Germline loops: CDR1 PRHDT, CDR2 FYEKMQ (reference sequence). Trimming removed 5 bases at V and 11 bases at J, with 18 bases between. The CDR3 is CASSGPVEVWKLFF. CDR3 nucleotide sequence: TGTGCCAGCAGCGGACCTGTCGAGGTTTGGAAACTGTTTTTT. The full variable domain, in which reference TRBV13 and TRBJ1-4 provide the parts outside the CDR3, is AAGVIQSPRHLIKEKRETATLKCYPIPRHDTVYWYQQGPGQDPQFLISFYEKMQSDKGSIPDRFSAQQFSDYHSELNMSSLELGDSALYFCASSGPVEVWKLFFGSGTQLSVL.

The V and J genes are TRBV2 and TRBJ1-5; D is unclear. The CDR3 runs 14 residues. Trimming took 2 bases from V and 5 from J, leaving 10 bases between them. CDR1 and CDR2 from the germline V gene are SNHLY and FYNNEI. In DNA form, the CDR3 reads TGTGCCAGCAGTGAATCTGCGGTGTATCAGCCCCAGCATTTT. The encoded protein is CASSESAVYQPQHF.

Written as DNA, the CDR3 is TGTGCCAGCAGCTTGGACCCAGGGGGCCGAAGTGAGCAGTACTTC. Translating it yields CASSLDPGGRSEQYF. The V and J genes are TRBV5-5 and TRBJ2-7; TRBD1 matches at 8 bases. There are 15 residues in the CDR3. Germline V gives CDR1 SGHKS, CDR2 YYEKEE (reference sequence). Trimming at V came to 0 bases and at J to 7 bases, leaving 9 bases not matched to a gene. Together with reference TRBV5-5 and TRBJ2-7, the CDR3 gives the full variable domain: DAGVTQSPTHLIKTRGQQVTLRCSPISGHKSVSWYQQVLGQGPQFIFQYYEKEERGRGNFPDRFSARQFPNYSSELNVNALLLGDSALYLCASSLDPGGRSEQYFGPGTRLTVT.

A few counts support this clone. Other DNA sequences of this sample code for an identical CDR3. The rearrangement joins TRBV29-1 to TRBJ1-1; TRBD1 aligns across 7 bases. V trimming: 4 bases; J trimming: 0 bases; junction bases outside the gene matches: 2. CDR3 length equals 13 residues. Germline V gives CDR1 SQVTM, CDR2 ANQGSEA. The CDR3 nucleotides are TGCAGCGTTGGGACAGGTTTGAACACTGAAGCTTTCTTT. This sequence encodes CSVGTGLNTEAFF.

The V and J genes are TRBV10-2 and TRBJ1-3, with D perhaps matching TRBD1 (6 bases). This CDR3 has 15 residues. Germline CDR1 WSHSY, CDR2 SAAADI. Trimming took off 5 bases at V and 7 bases at J, with 18 bases between the two ends. As DNA, the CDR3 is TGCGCCAGCAGTTTCAGGGGCCCCACCAGGAACACCATATATTTT. The encoded protein is CASSFRGPTRNTIYF.

The V call is TRBV14, the J call TRBJ2-5; TRBD2 is a possible D gene (6 bases). Germline V lookup: CDR1 SGHDN, CDR2 FVKESK. The CDR3 length is 16 residues. V was clipped by 1 base and J by 5 bases, with 17 bases between them. The CDR3 spells CASSQGVSGRGETQYF. Written as DNA, the CDR3 is TGTGCCAGCAGCCAAGGGGTCTCCGGGCGGGGTGAGACCCAGTACTTC.

The chain recombines TRBV5-4 with TRBJ2-7; 8 bases are a match to TRBD1. The CDR3 has 14 amino acids. Trimming took 4 bases from V and 3 from J; bases not matched to a gene: 6. CDR1 is SGHNT, CDR2 YYREEE, per germline (reference sequence). Here the CDR3 reads CASSGGQESYEQYF. CDR3 DNA sequence: TGTGCCAGCAGCGGGGGACAGGAAAGCTACGAGCAGTACTTC.

This chain connects TRBV10-2 to TRBJ2-6; TRBD2 is a possible D gene (6 bases). From germline, CDR1 is WSHSY and CDR2 SAAADI. The germline V and J ends were trimmed by 10 bases and 1 base, with 8 bases remaining between them. The CDR3 has 13 amino acids. CDR3 region: CATRGSGANVLTF. As DNA, the CDR3 is TGCGCCACTCGGGGGTCTGGGGCCAACGTCCTGACTTTC.

In its sample, this clone was seen a few times. V and J are TRBV19 and TRBJ1-1; D is uncertain. This CDR3 region has 13 residues. The V end lost 4 bases, the J end lost 5 bases, and 11 bases lay between the germline ends. The germline CDR1 and CDR2 sequences are LNHDA and SQIVND (reference sequence). CDR3 protein: CASSNSGRTEAFF. The CDR3 DNA sequence: TGTGCCAGTAGTAATTCCGGGAGGACTGAAGCTTTCTTT.

This sequence joins TRBV19 and TRBJ2-3; 8 nucleotides align to TRBD2. CDR3 length: 14 residues. The V gene end was trimmed by 6 bases and the J gene end by 3 bases; junction bases not matched to a gene: 5. Germline V CDR1 and CDR2: LNHDA, SQIVND (reference sequence). CDR3 sequence reads: CASSGGAWTDTQYF. In DNA, the CDR3 is TGTGCCAGTAGCGGGGGGGCATGGACAGATACGCAGTATTTT.

This rearrangement joins TRBV11-1 to TRBJ2-1, with 8 bases fitting TRBD2. Losses at the gene ends were 4 bases for V and 5 bases for J; bases not matched to a gene: 10. This CDR3 comprises 16 residues. Germline CDR1 and CDR2: SGHAT and FQDESV (reference sequence). The chain's CDR3 is CASSSKERGPHNEQFF. The CDR3 nucleotides read TGTGCCAGCAGCTCCAAAGAGCGGGGGCCACACAATGAGCAGTTCTTC.

The J gene is TRBJ1-2, the V gene TRBV5-6; 9 bases are a match to TRBD1. This CDR3 region has 15 residues. V was pared by 3 bases and J by 6 bases, with 9 bases of the junction left unmatched. Germline loops: CDR1 SGHDT, CDR2 YYEEEE. DNA of the CDR3: TGTGCCAGCAGCTGGACAGGGGTCACCTTTCATGGCTACACCTTC. Protein: CASSWTGVTFHGYTF.

The CDR3 loop reads CASRGTGSSPLHF. CDR3 nucleotides: TGTGCCAGCAGAGGGACTGGGAGTTCACCCCTCCACTTT. V and J are TRBV6-5 and TRBJ1-6; tentative D call: TRBD1 (5 bases). Trimming shortened V by 6 bases and J by 9 bases, and 12 bases separated the two germline ends. The CDR3 extends over 13 amino acids. The V gene's germline CDR1 is MNHEY and CDR2 SVGAGI.

The J gene is TRBJ1-2, the V gene TRBV6-1; perhaps TRBD1 as D (5 bases). CDR1 MNHNS and CDR2 SASEGT come from the germline V gene. This CDR3 has 14 amino acids. Deletions cut 6 bases from V and 0 bases from J, with 11 bases between. CDR3 protein: CASSPDTSNYGYTF. The CDR3 region has the DNA TGTGCCAGCAGCCCGGACACCTCTAACTATGGCTACACCTTC.

The chain is built from TRBV15 and TRBJ2-1, with D possibly being TRBD2 (6 bases). Trimming took 1 base from V and 3 from J, leaving 10 bases between them. Germline CDR1 LNHNV, CDR2 YYDKDF (reference sequence). The CDR3 runs 15 residues. CDR3 amino acids: CATSRGGTVYNEQFF. DNA of the CDR3: TGTGCCACCAGCAGAGGAGGGACTGTCTACAATGAGCAGTTCTTC.

The chain employs TRBV7-2 and TRBJ1-1, with 7 bases aligning to TRBD1. The CDR3 sequence is 14 residues long. The V and J ends lost 2 bases and 7 bases, in that order; junction bases with no gene match: 7. Per the germline V gene, CDR1 is SGHTA and CDR2 is FQGNSA. In DNA, the CDR3 is TGTGCCAGCAGCTTAACAGGGGTCGGGGTTGAAGCTTTCTTT. Its translation: CASSLTGVGVEAFF. The variable domain in full, with the rest retrieved from reference TRBV7-2 and TRBJ1-1, is GAGVSQSPSNKVTEKGKDVELRCDPISGHTALYWYRQSLGQGLEFLIYFQGNSAPDKSGLPSDRFSAERTGGSVSTLTIQRTQQEDSAVYLCASSLTGVGVEAFFGQGTRLTVV.

The chain's CDR3 is CASSQDQLVNSPLHF. CDR3 in DNA: TGTGCCAGCAGCCAAGATCAGTTAGTAAATTCACCCCTCCACTTT. This chain uses TRBV4-2 with TRBJ1-6; unclear D gene. This CDR3 is built from 15 residues. Germline values: CDR1 LGHNA, CDR2 YNFKEQ. V lost 0 bases to trimming and J lost 7 bases, with 10 bases between them.